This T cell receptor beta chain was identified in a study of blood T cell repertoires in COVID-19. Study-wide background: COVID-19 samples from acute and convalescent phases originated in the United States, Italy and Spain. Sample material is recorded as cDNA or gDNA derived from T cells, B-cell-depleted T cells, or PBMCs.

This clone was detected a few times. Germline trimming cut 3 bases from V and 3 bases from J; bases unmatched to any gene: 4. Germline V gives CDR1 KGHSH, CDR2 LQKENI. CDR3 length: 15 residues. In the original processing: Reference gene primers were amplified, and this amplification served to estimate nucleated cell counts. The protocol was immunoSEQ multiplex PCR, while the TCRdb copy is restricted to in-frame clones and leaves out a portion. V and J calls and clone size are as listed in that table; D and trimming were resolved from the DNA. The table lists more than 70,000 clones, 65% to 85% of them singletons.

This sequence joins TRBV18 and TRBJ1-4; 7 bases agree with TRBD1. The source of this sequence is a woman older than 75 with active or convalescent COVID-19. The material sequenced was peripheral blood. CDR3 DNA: TGTGCCAGCTCACCCACGGGACAGCCTAATGAAAAACTGTTTTTT. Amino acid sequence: CASSPTGQPNEKLFF.